This TCR beta chain was sequenced during a study of chemoradiotherapy in HPV16-positive cancers. Study context: Candidate HPV-specific clones and shared TCR motifs came from two HPV16-positive patients.

Samples were taken several times over chemoradiotherapy. Overall study results and limits: Functional assays defining HPV-specific T cells used only a couple of HPV16-positive patients.

To note about this clone: Its matching antigen is unknown.

Germline values: CDR1 LNHDA, CDR2 SQIVND (reference sequence). Trimming took off 10 bases at V and 1 base at J, with 10 bases between the two ends. This CDR3 is 13 amino acids long. The method was immunoSEQ multiplex PCR; TCRdb's version includes in-frame clones alone and lacks a portion of them. Of approximately 7,000 clones in the sample, 81% were seen once. This receptor was identified in a human donor with HPV-associated anogenital cancer. Sequenced material: tumor tissue, taken from a patient who underwent chemoradiotherapy. J is TRBJ2-2 and V is TRBV19; no firm D call. The CDR3 is CATAGLNTGELFF. CDR3 coding DNA: TGTGCCACAGCCGGCCTGAACACCGGGGAGCTGTTTTTT.